This T cell receptor beta chain came from a study of blood T cell repertoires in COVID-19. Study overall: From the United States, Italy and Spain came samples of acute and convalescent COVID-19. T cells, B-cell-depleted T cells, or PBMCs provided the cDNA or gDNA that served as material.

This clone has a single count. Original analysis: The authors estimated nucleated cell counts from reference gene primer amplification. Libraries were prepared by immunoSEQ multiplex PCR; TCRdb keeps only in-frame clonotypes and omits some of them. The V and J calls and clone size were taken over from that table, and D and trimming were inferred from the DNA. The table records fewer than 110,000 clones, about 89% of them present only once. Trimming removed 5 bases from V and 9 bases from J, with 23 bases in between. The germline CDR1 and CDR2 sequences are SGHTA and FQGTGA. This CDR3 comprises 16 residues.

This clonotype was obtained from a woman aged 25 to 45 with acute or convalescent COVID-19. The sample consisted of peripheral blood. This chain connects TRBV7-3 to TRBJ2-1, with D unclear. The chain's CDR3 is CASSPLLGPPAAEQFF. The DNA of the CDR3 is TGTGCCAGCAGCCCCCTCTTGGGTCCTCCCGCGGCTGAGCAGTTCTTC.